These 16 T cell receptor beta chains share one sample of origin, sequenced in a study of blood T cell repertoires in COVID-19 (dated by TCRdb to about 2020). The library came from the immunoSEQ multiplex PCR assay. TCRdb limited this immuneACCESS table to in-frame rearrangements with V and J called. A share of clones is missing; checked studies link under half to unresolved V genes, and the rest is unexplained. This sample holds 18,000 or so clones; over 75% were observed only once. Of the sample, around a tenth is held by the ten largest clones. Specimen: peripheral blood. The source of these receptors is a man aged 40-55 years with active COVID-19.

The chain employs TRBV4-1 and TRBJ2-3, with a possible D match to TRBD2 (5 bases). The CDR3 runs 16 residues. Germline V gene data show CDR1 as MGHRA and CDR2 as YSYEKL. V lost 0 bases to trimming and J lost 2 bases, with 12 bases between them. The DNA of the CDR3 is TGCGCCAGCAGCCAAGAAAGATGGACTTTCACAGATACGCAGTATTTT. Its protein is CASSQERWTFTDTQYF.

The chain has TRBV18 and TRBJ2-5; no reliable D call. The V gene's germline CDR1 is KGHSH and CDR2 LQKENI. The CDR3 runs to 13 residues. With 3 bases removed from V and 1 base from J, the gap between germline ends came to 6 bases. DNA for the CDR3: TGTGCCAGCTCACCGGGCAGCCAAGAGACCCAGTACTTC. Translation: CASSPGSQETQYF.

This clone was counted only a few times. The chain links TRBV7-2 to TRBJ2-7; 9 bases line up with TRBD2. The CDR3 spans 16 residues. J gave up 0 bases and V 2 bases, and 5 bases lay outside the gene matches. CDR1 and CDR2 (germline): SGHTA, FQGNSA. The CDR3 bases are TGTGCCAGCAGCTTACTCTGGACTAGCGTCTCCTACGAGCAGTACTTC. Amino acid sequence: CASSLLWTSVSYEQYF.

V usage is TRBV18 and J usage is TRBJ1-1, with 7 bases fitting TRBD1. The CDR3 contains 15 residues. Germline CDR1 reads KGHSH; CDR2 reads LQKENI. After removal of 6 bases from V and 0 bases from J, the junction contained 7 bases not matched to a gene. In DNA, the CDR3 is TGTGCCAGCTCGTCAGGGGGACAGTTGAACACTGAAGCTTTCTTT. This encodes CASSSGGQLNTEAFF.

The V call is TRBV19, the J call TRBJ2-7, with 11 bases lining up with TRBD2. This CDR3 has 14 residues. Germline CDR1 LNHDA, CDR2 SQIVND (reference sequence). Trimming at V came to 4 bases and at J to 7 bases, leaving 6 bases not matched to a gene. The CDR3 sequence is CASSSGLAGGEQYF. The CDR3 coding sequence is TGTGCCAGTAGTAGTGGGCTAGCGGGAGGAGAGCAGTACTTC.

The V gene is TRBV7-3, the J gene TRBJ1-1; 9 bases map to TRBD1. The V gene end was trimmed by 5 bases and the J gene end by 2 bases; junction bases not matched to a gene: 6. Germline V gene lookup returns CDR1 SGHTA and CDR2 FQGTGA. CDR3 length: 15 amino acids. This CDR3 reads CASSPRQGVNTEAFF. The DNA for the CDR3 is TGTGCCAGCAGCCCACGACAGGGGGTAAACACTGAAGCTTTCTTT.

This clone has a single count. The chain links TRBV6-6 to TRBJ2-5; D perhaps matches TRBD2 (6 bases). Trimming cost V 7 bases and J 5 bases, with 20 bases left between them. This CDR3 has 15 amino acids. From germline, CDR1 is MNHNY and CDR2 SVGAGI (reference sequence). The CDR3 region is CASTSSGLSGETQYF. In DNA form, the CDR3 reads TGTGCCAGCACCTCCTCGGGACTCAGCGGGGAGACCCAGTACTTC.

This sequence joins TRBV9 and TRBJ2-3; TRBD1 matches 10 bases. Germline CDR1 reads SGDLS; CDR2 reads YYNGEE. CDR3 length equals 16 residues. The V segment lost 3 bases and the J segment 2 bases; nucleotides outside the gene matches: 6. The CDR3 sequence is CASSGQGALNTDTQYF. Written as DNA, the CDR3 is TGTGCCAGCAGCGGACAGGGGGCCCTTAACACAGATACGCAGTATTTT.

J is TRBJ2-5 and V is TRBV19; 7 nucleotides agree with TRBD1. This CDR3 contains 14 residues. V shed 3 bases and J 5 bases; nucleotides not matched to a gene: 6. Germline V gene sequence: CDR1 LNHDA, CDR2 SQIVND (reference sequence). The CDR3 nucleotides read TGTGCCAGTAGTATCGAAGGGGGCGCGGAGACCCAGTACTTC. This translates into CASSIEGGAETQYF. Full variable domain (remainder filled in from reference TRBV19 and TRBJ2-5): DGGITQSPKYLFRKEGQNVTLSCEQNLNHDAMYWYRQDPGQGLRLIYYSQIVNDFQKGDIAEGYSVSREKKESFPLTVTSAQKNPTAFYLCASSIEGGAETQYFGPGTRLLVL.

CDR3 in DNA: TGCGCCAGCCGACCCAGGGGGCGCGCCTACGAGCAGTACTTC. Translated, it gives CASRPRGRAYEQYF. The V and J genes are TRBV5-1 and TRBJ2-7, with 8 bases that match TRBD1. The CDR3 is made up of 14 amino acids. Germline lookup yields CDR1 SGHRS and CDR2 YFSETQ. V was pared by 7 bases and J by 2 bases, with 8 bases of the junction left unmatched.

The CDR3 is CASSLRQGRDSSYNEQFF. CDR3 coding DNA: TGTGCCAGCAGCCTGCGACAGGGGCGGGACAGCTCCTACAATGAGCAGTTCTTC. This chain joins TRBV9 and TRBJ2-1; 8 positions match TRBD1. The CDR3 is 18 residues long. V dropped 4 bases and J dropped 0; count of bases not matched to a gene: 12. Germline values: CDR1 SGDLS, CDR2 YYNGEE.

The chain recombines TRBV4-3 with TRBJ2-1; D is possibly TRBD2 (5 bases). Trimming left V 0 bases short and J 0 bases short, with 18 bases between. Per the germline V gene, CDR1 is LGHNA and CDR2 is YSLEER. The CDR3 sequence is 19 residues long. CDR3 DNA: TGCGCCAGCAGCCAAGATCTTTCCGGGATGGGAAGCTCCTACAATGAGCAGTTCTTC. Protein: CASSQDLSGMGSSYNEQFF.

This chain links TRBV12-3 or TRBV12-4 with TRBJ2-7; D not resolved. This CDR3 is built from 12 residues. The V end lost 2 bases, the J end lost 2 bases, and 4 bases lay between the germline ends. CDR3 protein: CASSLLAYEQYF. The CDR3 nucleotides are TGTGCCAGCAGTTTACTAGCCTACGAGCAGTACTTC.

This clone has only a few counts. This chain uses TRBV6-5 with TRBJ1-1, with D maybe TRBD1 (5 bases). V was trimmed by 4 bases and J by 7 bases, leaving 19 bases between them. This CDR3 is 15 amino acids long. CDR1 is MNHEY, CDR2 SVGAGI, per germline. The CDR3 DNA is TGTGCCAGCAGTTCTCCTAGGGGTGCGCCTGGTGAAGCTTTCTTT. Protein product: CASSSPRGAPGEAFF.

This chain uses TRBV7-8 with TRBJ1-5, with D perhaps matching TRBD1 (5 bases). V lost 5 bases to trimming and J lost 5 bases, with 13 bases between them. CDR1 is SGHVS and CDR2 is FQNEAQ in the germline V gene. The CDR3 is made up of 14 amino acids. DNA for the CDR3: TGTGCCAGCAGCCGCGGGACTCTGGATCAGCCCCAGCATTTT. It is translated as CASSRGTLDQPQHF.

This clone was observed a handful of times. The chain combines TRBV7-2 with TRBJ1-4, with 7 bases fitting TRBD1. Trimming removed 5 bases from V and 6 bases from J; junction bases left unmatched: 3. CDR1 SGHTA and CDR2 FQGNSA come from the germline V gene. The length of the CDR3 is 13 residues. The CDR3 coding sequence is TGTGCCAGCAGCGGGACAGTTTATGAAAAACTGTTTTTT. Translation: CASSGTVYEKLFF. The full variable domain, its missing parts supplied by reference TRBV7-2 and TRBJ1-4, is GAGVSQSPSNKVTEKGKDVELRCDPISGHTALYWYRQSLGQGLEFLIYFQGNSAPDKSGLPSDRFSAERTGGSVSTLTIQRTQQEDSAVYLCASSGTVYEKLFFGSGTQLSVL.